The 16 T cell receptor beta chains below were found in one sample sequenced in a study of cytomegalovirus exposure and HLA in healthy donors. Primers included in the PCR were 60 Vbeta and 13 Jbeta primers. Some clones are missing from TCRdb's copy, which holds only in-frame ones; the method was immunoSEQ multiplex PCR. The repertoire holds some 190,000 clones, with roughly 78% as singletons. Material: PBMCs. The receptors were gathered from a woman in her 30s in good health and CMV-seronegative.

This clone came up once. The J gene is TRBJ1-1, the V gene TRBV30, with D uncertain. The CDR3 contains 12 residues. Trimming took off 4 bases at V and 0 bases at J, with 6 bases between the two ends. The germline V gene encodes CDR1 GTSNPN and CDR2 SVGIG (reference sequence). The CDR3 nucleotides are TGTGCCTGGACATCAGTGAACACTGAAGCTTTCTTT. Amino acid sequence: CAWTSVNTEAFF.

This clone was seen once. This chain joins TRBV9 and TRBJ2-5; D unclear. Germline loops: CDR1 SGDLS, CDR2 YYNGEE. The CDR3 has 14 amino acids. Trimming cost V 3 bases and J 7 bases, with 16 bases left between them. The CDR3 bases are TGTGCCAGCAGCGCCTCTAGTATCGAGTGGACCCAGTACTTC. This translates into CASSASSIEWTQYF.

This chain uses TRBV9 with TRBJ2-3, with 11 bases aligning to TRBD1. CDR1 is SGDLS, CDR2 YYNGEE, per germline. The junction had 7 bases not matched to a gene; V was cut back by 4 bases and J by 0 bases. The CDR3 totals 17 residues. CDR3 sequence: CASSTDRGRTSTDTQYF. The CDR3 bases are TGTGCCAGCAGCACGGACAGGGGGCGTACTAGCACAGATACGCAGTATTTT.

This clone was counted a single time. The gene calls are TRBV4-1 and TRBJ1-2; 10 bases are shared with TRBD1. The CDR3 has 14 residues. Losses at the gene ends were 4 bases for V and 4 bases for J; bases not matched to a gene: 3. The germline V gene encodes CDR1 MGHRA and CDR2 YSYEKL. In DNA form, the CDR3 reads TGCGCCAGCAGCCCGGGGACAGGGGCCTATGGCTACACCTTC. Encoded protein: CASSPGTGAYGYTF.

This clone was observed a few times. V usage is TRBV15 and J usage is TRBJ2-7; D perhaps matches TRBD1 (5 bases). There are 14 residues in the CDR3. Trimming removed 1 base at V and 1 base at J, with 8 bases between. From germline, CDR1 is LNHNV and CDR2 YYDKDF (reference sequence). This CDR3 reads CATSRVRESYEQYF. The CDR3 DNA reads TGTGCCACCAGCAGAGTCAGGGAATCCTACGAGCAGTACTTC.

The chain employs TRBV30 and TRBJ1-1, with TRBD1 matching 7 bases. CDR3 length equals 14 residues. V shed 4 bases and J 3 bases; nucleotides not matched to a gene: 8. The germline CDR1 and CDR2 sequences are GTSNPN and SVGIG (reference sequence). DNA of the CDR3: TGTGCCTGGACAGGCGTCAGGGGGGACACTGAAGCTTTCTTT. Its protein is CAWTGVRGDTEAFF.

This sequence joins TRBV19 and TRBJ1-6; TRBD1 matches 8 bases. Germline CDR1 LNHDA, CDR2 SQIVND (reference sequence). The CDR3 spans 17 residues. J lost 1 base, V lost 5 bases, and 7 bases had no gene match. As DNA, the CDR3 is TGTGCCAGTAGTGCCGGGACAGGTGGGTCCTATAATTCACCCCTCCACTTT. Amino acids: CASSAGTGGSYNSPLHF.

This clone was seen a handful of times. The V call is TRBV19, the J call TRBJ2-2, with a tentative D call TRBD2 (6 bases). Trimming pared 5 bases from V and 7 bases from J, leaving 14 bases between. The CDR3 is 14 amino acids. Germline assignment: CDR1 LNHDA and CDR2 SQIVND (reference sequence). The CDR3, as DNA: TGTGCCAGTAGTGCCCGTGGGGGGATCGGGGAGCTGTTTTTT. It encodes CASSARGGIGELFF.

The genes are TRBV7-3 and TRBJ2-6, with D possibly TRBD1 on 6 matching bases. Trimming removed 5 bases from V and 2 bases from J, with 10 bases in between. This CDR3 spans 15 amino acids. Germline lookup yields CDR1 SGHTA and CDR2 FQGTGA. CDR3 coding DNA: TGTGCCAGCAGCCCTGGGACACCTGGGGCCAACGTCCTGACTTTC. It translates to CASSPGTPGANVLTF. Full variable domain (missing parts from reference TRBV7-3 and TRBJ2-6): GAGVSQTPSNKVTEKGKYVELRCDPISGHTALYWYRQSLGQGPEFLIYFQGTGAADDSGLPNDRFFAVRPEGSVSTLKIQRTERGDSAVYLCASSPGTPGANVLTFGAGSRLTVL.

The CDR3 bases are TGTGCCAGCAGCCTCACAGGGGGCCATGGACAGTACTTC. It codes for CASSLTGGHGQYF. This chain links TRBV7-2 with TRBJ2-7; 9 bases fit TRBD1. Per germline, CDR1 SGHTA and CDR2 FQGNSA. This CDR3 has 13 residues. With 5 bases clipped from V and 10 bases from J, the junction kept 9 bases outside the gene matches. The whole variable domain, remainder taken from reference TRBV7-2 and TRBJ2-7, is GAGVSQSPSNKVTEKGKDVELRCDPISGHTALYWYRQSLGQGLEFLIYFQGNSAPDKSGLPSDRFSAERTGGSVSTLTIQRTQQEDSAVYLCASSLTGGHGQYFGPGTRLTVT.

The chain couples TRBV5-6 to TRBJ1-3; perhaps TRBD1 as D (5 bases). The CDR3 consists of 16 residues. With 1 base removed from V and 4 bases from J, the gap between germline ends came to 15 bases. Looked up from germline, CDR1 is SGHDT and CDR2 is YYEEEE. CDR3 in DNA: TGTGCCAGCAGCTTGACGATTAGGGGCTCCGGAAACACCATATATTTT. This translates into CASSLTIRGSGNTIYF.

This chain links TRBV28 with TRBJ2-7; 10 bases match TRBD2. CDR1 is MDHEN, CDR2 SYDVKM, per germline. V lost 3 bases, J lost 7 bases, and 18 bases stayed unmatched. CDR3 length equals 18 residues. CDR3 nucleotide sequence: TGTGCCAGCAGTTTTGCTTCGAGCGGGGGGGCCCTTCCCCGTGAGCAGTACTTC. Its protein is CASSFASSGGALPREQYF.

The V and J genes are TRBV30 and TRBJ2-2, with 7 bases identical to TRBD1. The CDR3 has 15 residues. Looked up from germline, CDR1 is GTSNPN and CDR2 is SVGIG (reference sequence). J was trimmed by 6 bases and V by 2 bases; bases with no gene match: 9. This CDR3 is CAWSKQGNIPGELFF. CDR3 nucleotide sequence: TGTGCCTGGAGTAAACAGGGGAATATTCCCGGGGAGCTGTTTTTT.

The CDR3 bases are TGTGCCAGCAGCCCACGGACTCTCCTCTATGGCTACACCTTC. It encodes CASSPRTLLYGYTF. The chain carries TRBV5-6 and TRBJ1-2; no definite D call. Per germline, CDR1 SGHDT and CDR2 YYEEEE. V lost 4 bases to trimming and J lost 4 bases, with 14 bases between them. The CDR3 has 14 amino acids.

The chain is built from TRBV27 and TRBJ1-1; D uncertain. Between the trimmed V and J ends, which lost 3 bases and 5 bases, there was a span of 10 bases. CDR3 length: 13 residues. Germline loops: CDR1 MNHEY, CDR2 SMNVEV (reference sequence). The CDR3 region is CASSFSGGTEAFF. In nucleotides, the CDR3 is TGTGCCAGCAGTTTTTCAGGTGGAACTGAAGCTTTCTTT.

V and J are TRBV7-6 and TRBJ1-2; D not resolved. V was shortened by 2 bases and J by 4 bases, with 14 bases between the two germline ends. The germline gives CDR1 SGHVS, CDR2 FNYEAQ. The CDR3 runs to 15 residues. The CDR3 nucleotides are TGTGCCAGCAGCTTAAAACCTTCGGGGAGCTATGGCTACACCTTC. Amino acid sequence: CASSLKPSGSYGYTF.